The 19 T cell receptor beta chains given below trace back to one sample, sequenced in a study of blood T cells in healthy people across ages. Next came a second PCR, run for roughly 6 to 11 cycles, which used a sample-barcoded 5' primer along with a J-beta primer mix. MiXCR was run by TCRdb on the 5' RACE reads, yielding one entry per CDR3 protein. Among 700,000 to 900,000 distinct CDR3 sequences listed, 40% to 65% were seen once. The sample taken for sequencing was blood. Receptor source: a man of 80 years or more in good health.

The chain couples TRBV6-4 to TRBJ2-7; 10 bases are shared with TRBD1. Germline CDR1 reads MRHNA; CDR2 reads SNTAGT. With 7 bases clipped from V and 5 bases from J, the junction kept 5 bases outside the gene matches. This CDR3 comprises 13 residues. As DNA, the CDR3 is TGTGCCAGCACCGGGGACAGGGGAAACGAGCAGTACTTC. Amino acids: CASTGDRGNEQYF.

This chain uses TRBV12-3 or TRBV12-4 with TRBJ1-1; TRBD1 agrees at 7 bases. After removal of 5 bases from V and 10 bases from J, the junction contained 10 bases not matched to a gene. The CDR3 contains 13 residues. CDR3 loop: CASSQALRDRAFF. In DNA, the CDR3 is TGTGCCAGCAGTCAAGCCCTCCGGGACAGAGCTTTCTTT.

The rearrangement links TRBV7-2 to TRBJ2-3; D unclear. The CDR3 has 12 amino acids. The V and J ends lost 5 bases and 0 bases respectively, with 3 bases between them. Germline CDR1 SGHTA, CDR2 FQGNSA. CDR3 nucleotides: TGTGCCAGCAGCGAGAGCACAGATACGCAGTATTTT. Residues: CASSESTDTQYF.

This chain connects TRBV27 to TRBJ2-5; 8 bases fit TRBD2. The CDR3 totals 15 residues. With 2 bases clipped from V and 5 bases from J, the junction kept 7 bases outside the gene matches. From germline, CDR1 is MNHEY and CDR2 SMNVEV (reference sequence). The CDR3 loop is CASSLRRGGWETQYF. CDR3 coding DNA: TGTGCCAGCAGTTTACGACGCGGGGGGTGGGAGACCCAGTACTTC.

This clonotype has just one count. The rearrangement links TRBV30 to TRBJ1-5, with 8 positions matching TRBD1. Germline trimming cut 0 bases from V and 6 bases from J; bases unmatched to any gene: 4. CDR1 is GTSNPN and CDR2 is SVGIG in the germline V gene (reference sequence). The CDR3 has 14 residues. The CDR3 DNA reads TGTGCCTGGAGTGTAGGACAGGGTAGTCAGCCCCAGCATTTT. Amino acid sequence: CAWSVGQGSQPQHF.

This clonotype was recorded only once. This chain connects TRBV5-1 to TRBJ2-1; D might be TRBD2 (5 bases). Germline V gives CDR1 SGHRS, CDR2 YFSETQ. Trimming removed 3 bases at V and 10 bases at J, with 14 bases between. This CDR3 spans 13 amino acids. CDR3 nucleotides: TGCGCCAGCAGCTGGATAGCGCTTGGGGAGCAGTTCTTC. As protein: CASSWIALGEQFF.

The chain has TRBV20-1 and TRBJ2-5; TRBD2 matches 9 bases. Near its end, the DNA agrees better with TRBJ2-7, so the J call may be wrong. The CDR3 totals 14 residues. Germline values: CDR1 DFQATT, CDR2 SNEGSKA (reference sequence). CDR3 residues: CSARLSGRRDEQYF. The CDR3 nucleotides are TGCAGTGCTAGACTTAGCGGGAGACGGGACGAGCAGTACTTC.

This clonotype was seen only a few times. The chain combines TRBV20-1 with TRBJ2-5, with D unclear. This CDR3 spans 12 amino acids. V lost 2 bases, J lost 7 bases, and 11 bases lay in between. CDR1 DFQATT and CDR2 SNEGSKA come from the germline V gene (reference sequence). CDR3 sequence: CSARPLLGTQYF. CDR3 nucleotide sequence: TGCAGTGCTAGACCGCTATTGGGGACCCAGTACTTC.

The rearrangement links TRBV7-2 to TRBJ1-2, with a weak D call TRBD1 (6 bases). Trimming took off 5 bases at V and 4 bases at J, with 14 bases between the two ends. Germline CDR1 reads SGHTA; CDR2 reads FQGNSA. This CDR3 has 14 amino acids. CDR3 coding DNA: TGTGCCAGCAGCCCCCGGGACAAGCCCTATGGCTACACCTTC. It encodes CASSPRDKPYGYTF.

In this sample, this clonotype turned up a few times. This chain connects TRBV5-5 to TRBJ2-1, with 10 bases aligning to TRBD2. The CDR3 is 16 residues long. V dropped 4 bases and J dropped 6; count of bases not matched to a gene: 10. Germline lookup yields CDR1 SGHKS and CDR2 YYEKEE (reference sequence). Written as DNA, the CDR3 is TGTGCCAGCAGCCTGGGAGCGGGAGGGTCAGGCAATGAGCAGTTCTTC. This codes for CASSLGAGGSGNEQFF.

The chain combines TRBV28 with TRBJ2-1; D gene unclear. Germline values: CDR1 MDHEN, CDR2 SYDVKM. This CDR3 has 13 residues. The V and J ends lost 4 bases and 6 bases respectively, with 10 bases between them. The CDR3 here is CASSSLGANEQFF. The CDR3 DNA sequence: TGTGCCAGCAGTTCCCTCGGCGCCAATGAGCAGTTCTTC. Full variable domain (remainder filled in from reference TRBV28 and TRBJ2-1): DVKVTQSSRYLVKRTGEKVFLECVQDMDHENMFWYRQDPGLGLRLIYFSYDVKMKEKGDIPEGYSVSREKKERFSLILESASTNQTSMYLCASSSLGANEQFFGPGTRLTVL.

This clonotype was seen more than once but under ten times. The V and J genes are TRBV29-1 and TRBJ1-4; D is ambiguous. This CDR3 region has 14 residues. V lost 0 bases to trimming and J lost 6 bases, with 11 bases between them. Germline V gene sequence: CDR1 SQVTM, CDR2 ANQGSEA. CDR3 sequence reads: CSVEDRRRDEKLFF. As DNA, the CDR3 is TGCAGCGTTGAAGATCGTCGTAGGGATGAAAAACTGTTTTTT.

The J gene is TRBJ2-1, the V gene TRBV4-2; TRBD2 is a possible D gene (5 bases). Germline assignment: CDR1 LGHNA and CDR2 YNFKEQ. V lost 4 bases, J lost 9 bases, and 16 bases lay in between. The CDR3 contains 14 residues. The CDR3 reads CASSPQRGSFEQFF. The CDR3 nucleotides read TGTGCCAGCAGCCCTCAACGAGGGAGCTTTGAGCAGTTCTTC.

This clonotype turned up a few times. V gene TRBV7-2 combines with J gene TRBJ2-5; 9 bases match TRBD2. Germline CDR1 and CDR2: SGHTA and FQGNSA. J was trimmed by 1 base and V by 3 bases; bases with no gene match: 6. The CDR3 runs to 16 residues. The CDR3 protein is CASSFLSGSFQETQYF. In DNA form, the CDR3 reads TGTGCCAGCAGCTTCCTTAGCGGGAGTTTCCAAGAGACCCAGTACTTC. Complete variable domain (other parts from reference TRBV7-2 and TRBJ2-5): GAGVSQSPSNKVTEKGKDVELRCDPISGHTALYWYRQSLGQGLEFLIYFQGNSAPDKSGLPSDRFSAERTGGSVSTLTIQRTQQEDSAVYLCASSFLSGSFQETQYFGPGTRLLVL.

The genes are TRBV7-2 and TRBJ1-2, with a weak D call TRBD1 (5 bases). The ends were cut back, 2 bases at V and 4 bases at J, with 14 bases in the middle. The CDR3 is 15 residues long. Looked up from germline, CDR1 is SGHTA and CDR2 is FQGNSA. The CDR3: CASSLRGRESYGYTF. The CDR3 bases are TGTGCCAGCAGCTTACGGGGCAGGGAATCCTATGGCTACACCTTC.

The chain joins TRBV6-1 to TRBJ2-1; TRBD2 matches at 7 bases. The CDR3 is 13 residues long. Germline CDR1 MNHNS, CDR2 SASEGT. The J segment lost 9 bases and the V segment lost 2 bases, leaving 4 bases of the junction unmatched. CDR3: CASSERTSAEQFF. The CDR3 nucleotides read TGTGCCAGCAGTGAAAGAACTAGCGCTGAGCAGTTCTTC.

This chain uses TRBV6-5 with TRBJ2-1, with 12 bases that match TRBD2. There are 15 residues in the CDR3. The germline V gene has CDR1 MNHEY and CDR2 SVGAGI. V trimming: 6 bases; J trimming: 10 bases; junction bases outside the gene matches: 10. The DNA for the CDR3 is TGTGCCAGCAGGCTGACTAGCGGGAGACTAAGCGAGCAGTTCTTC. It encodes CASRLTSGRLSEQFF.

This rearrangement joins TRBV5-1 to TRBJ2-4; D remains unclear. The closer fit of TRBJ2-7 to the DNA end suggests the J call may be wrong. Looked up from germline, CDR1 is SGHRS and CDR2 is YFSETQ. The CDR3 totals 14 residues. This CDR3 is CASSPEPFSYEQYF. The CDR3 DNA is TGCGCCAGCAGCCCGGAACCGTTTTCCTACGAGCAGTACTTC.

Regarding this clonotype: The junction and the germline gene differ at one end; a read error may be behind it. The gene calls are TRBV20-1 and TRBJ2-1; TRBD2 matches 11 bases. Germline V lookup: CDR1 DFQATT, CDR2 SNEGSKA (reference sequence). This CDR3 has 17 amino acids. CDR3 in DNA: TGCAGTGCTAGAGATACCCGACTAGCGGGGAACTACAGTGAGCAGTTCTTC. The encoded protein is CSARDTRLAGNYSEQFF.